The T cell receptor beta chain under discussion was sequenced for a study of T-cell reconstitution after alpha-beta-depleted transplantation in children (dated by TCRdb to the mid-2010s). Context from the whole study: T-cell immune reconstitution after TCRalphabeta/CD19-depleted allogeneic hematopoietic cell transplantation in children was quantitatively tracked in the study by means of TCR repertoire profiling.

The library was generated by PCR. The reads were generated on an Illumina HiSeq 2500. To normalize quantification of the TCRbeta repertoire, the TCR libraries were built with molecular barcoding that relied on unique molecular identifiers. TCRdb trimmed public reads at Q25 via fastp, called clones via MiXCR and kept in-frame beta chains. Entries that share a CDR3 protein sequence are merged under the most common genes and DNA. The sample has fewer than 500,000 distinct CDR3 sequences on record, around 46% of them singletons. Roughly 27% of the sample is taken by the ten largest. The research as a whole found: Over the following months the frequencies of hyperexpanded clones went down, and after one year T-cell counts and TCRbeta diversity were mostly credited to newly produced T cells. About two months after transplant, the apparently early recovery of alphabetaT-cell counts reportedly depended on just several hundred clones that had expanded rapidly and came from non-depleted graft cells. In some patients, high TCRbeta diversity at day 60 was attributed to recipient T cells and intrathymic progenitors that had survived conditioning.

What the treatment or condition label conveys for this sample: allogeneic hematopoietic cell transplantation with graft depleted of TCRalphabeta T cells and CD19 B cells. Transplant recipients were children who received TCRalphabeta/CD19-depleted allogeneic hematopoietic cell grafts. Counted from cysteine to phenylalanine, this CDR3 has 13 amino acids. The sequence is cut down to CDR3 DNA, 39 bases in frame from base 1. V is shortened by 0 bases, J by 10 bases, and the region joining them spans 14 bases. The germline V gene (reference sequence) provides CDR1 DFQATT and CDR2 SNEGSKA. On this clonotype: This clone's antigen is unknown. Per-base quality was not reported, and no clone a single base away is much larger than it.

Specimen: PBMCs, collected before TCRalphabeta/CD19-depleted stem cell transplant. This chain joins TRBV20-1 to TRBJ2-3; the D gene remains uncertain. The clonotype originates from a girl aged 2 to 10 with aplastic anemia, due to receive a stem cell transplant. The CDR3 here reads CSARDEIVVAQYF. At the DNA level, the sequence is TGCAGTGCTAGAGATGAAATAGTGGTGGCGCAGTATTTT.